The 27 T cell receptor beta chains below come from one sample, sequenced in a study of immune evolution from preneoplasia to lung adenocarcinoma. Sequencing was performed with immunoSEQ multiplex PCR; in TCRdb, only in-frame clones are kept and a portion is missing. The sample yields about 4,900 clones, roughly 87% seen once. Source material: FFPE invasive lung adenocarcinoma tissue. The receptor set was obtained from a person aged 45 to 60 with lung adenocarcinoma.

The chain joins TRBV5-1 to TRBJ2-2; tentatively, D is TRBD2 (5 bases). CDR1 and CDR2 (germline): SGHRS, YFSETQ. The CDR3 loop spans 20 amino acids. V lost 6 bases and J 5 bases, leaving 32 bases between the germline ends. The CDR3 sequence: CASTLLRRAGGAGDTGELFF. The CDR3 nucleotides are TGCGCCAGCACACTGTTAAGACGGGCAGGAGGCGCGGGTGATACCGGGGAGCTGTTTTTT.

CDR3 protein: CSVRATNEQFF. CDR3 bases: TGCAGCGTACGGGCAACAAATGAGCAGTTCTTC. The chain uses TRBV29-1 and TRBJ2-1; no reliable D call. V was clipped by 6 bases and J by 7 bases, with 10 bases between them. CDR3 length equals 11 residues. In germline, CDR1 is SQVTM, CDR2 ANQGSEA.

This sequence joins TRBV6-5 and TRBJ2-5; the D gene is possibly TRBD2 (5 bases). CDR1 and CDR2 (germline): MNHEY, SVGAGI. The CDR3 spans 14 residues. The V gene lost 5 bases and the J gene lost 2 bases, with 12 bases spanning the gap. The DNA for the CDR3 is TGTGCCAGCAGTCGTCCCGGACTGCAAGAGACCCAGTACTTC. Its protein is CASSRPGLQETQYF.

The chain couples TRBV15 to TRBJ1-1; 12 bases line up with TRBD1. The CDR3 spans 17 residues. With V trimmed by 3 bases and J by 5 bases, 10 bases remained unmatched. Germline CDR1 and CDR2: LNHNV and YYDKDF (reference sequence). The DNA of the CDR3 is TGTGCCACCAGCAGGAGACTTCCGGGACAGGGGGCGACTGAAGCTTTCTTT. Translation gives CATSRRLPGQGATEAFF.

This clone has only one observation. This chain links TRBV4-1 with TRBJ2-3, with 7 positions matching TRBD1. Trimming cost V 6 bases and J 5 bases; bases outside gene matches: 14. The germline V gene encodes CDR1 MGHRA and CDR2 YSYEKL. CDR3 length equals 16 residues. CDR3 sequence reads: CASSSGTVYFGDTQYF. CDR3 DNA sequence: TGCGCCAGCAGTTCCGGGACAGTCTATTTCGGAGATACGCAGTATTTT.

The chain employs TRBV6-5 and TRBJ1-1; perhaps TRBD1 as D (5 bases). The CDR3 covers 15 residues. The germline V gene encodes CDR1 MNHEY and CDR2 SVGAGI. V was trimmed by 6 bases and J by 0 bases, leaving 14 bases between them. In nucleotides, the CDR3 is TGTGCCAGCAGAACCCCGGGACGGCTGAACACTGAAGCTTTCTTT. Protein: CASRTPGRLNTEAFF.

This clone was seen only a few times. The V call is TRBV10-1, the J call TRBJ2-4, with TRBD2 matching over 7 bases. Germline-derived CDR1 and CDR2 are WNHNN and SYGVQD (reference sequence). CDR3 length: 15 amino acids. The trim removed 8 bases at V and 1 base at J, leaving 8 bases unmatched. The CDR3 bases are TGCGCCAGCTCGGGCGGGAGAACGGCCAAAAACATTCAGTACTTC. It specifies CASSGGRTAKNIQYF.

CDR3 in DNA: TGTGCCAGCAGCCCCAGGACAGGGACTACCGTAGGCTACACCTTC. Encoded protein: CASSPRTGTTVGYTF. The chain has TRBV7-8 and TRBJ1-2, with TRBD1 matching 8 bases. CDR1 SGHVS and CDR2 FQNEAQ come from the germline V gene. The CDR3 runs 15 residues. The J segment lost 8 bases and the V segment lost 5 bases, leaving 13 bases of the junction unmatched.

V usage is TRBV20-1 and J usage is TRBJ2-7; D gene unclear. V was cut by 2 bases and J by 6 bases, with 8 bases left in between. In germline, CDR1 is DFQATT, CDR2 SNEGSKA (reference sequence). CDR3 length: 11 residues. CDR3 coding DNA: TGCAGTGCTAGACCTGGGGTCGAGCAGTACTTC. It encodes CSARPGVEQYF.

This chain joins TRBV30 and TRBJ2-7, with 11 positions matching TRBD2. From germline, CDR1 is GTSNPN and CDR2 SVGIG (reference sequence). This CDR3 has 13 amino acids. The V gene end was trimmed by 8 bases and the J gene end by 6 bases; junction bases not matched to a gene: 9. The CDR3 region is CAGSETSGTEQYF. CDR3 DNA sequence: TGTGCCGGCTCCGAGACTAGCGGGACCGAGCAGTACTTC.

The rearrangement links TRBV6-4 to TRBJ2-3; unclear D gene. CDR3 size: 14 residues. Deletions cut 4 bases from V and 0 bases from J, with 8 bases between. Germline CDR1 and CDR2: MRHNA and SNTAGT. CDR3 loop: CASSADTSTDTQYF. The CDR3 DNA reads TGTGCCAGCAGTGCGGATACTAGCACAGATACGCAGTATTTT.

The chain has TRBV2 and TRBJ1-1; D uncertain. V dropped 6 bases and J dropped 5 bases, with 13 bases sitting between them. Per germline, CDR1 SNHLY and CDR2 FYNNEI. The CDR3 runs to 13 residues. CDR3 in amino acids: CASSTNWGTEAFF. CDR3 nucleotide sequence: TGTGCCAGCAGCACGAACTGGGGTACTGAAGCTTTCTTT.

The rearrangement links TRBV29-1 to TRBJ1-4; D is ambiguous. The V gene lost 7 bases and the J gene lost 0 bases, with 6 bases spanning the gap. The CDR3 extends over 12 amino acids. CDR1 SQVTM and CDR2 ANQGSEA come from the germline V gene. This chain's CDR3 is CSGRATNEKLFF. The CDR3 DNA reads TGCAGCGGCCGTGCAACTAATGAAAAACTGTTTTTT.

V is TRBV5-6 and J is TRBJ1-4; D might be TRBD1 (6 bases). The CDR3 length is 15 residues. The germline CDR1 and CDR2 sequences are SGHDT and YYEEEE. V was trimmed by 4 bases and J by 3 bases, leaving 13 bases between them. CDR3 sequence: CASSGRAGANEKLFF. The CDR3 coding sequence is TGTGCCAGCAGCGGGAGGGCAGGGGCTAATGAAAAACTGTTTTTT.

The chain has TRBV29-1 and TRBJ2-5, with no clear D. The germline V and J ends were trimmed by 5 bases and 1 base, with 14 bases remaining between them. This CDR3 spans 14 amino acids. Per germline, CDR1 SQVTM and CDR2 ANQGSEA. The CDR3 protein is CSVPVGQIQETQYF. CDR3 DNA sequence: TGCAGCGTTCCCGTAGGGCAGATCCAAGAGACCCAGTACTTC.

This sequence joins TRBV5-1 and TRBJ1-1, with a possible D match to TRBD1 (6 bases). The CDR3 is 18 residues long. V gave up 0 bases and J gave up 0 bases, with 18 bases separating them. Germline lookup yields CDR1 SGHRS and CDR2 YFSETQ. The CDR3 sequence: CASSLARGGASMNTEAFF. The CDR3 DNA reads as TGCGCCAGCAGCTTGGCGAGGGGGGGTGCTTCAATGAACACTGAAGCTTTCTTT.

The CDR3 region is CASSQTSETQYF. The CDR3 DNA reads TGCGCCAGCAGCCAAACCAGTGAGACCCAGTACTTC. The gene calls are TRBV4-1 and TRBJ2-5; no firm D call. From germline, CDR1 is MGHRA and CDR2 YSYEKL. The CDR3 covers 12 residues. Trimming took off 2 bases at V and 5 bases at J, with 6 bases between the two ends.

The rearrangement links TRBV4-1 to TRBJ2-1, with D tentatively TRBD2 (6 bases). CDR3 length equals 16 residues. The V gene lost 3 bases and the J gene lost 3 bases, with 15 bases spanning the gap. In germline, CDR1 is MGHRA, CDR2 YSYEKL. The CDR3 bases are TGCGCCAGCAGCCAGGAGGGACGGAATTTCTACAATGAGCAGTTCTTC. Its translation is CASSQEGRNFYNEQFF.

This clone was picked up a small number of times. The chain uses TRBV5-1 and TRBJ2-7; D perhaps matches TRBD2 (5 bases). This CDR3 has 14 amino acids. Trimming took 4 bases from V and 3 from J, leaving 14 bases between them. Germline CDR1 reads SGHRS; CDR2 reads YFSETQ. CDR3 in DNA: TGCGCCAGCAGCCCGCCTGGAGGTCGCTACGAGCAGTACTTC. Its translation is CASSPPGGRYEQYF.

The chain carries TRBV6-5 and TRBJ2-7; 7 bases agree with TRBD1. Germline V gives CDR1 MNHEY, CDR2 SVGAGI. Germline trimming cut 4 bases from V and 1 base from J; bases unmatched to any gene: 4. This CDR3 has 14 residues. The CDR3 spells CASSFQTGSYEQYF. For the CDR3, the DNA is TGTGCCAGCAGTTTTCAGACAGGGTCCTACGAGCAGTACTTC.

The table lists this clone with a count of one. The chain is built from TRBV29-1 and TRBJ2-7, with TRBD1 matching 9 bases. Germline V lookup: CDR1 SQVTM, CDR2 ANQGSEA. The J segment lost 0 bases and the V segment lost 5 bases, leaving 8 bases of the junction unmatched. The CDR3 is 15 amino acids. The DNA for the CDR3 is TGCAGCGTTAAAACCGGGACAGGGAGCTCCTACGAGCAGTACTTC. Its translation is CSVKTGTGSSYEQYF.

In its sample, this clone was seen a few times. CDR3 DNA: TGCGCCAGCAGCTTGGGAGTCTCCTACGAGCAGTACTTC. Encoded protein: CASSLGVSYEQYF. The V and J genes are TRBV5-1 and TRBJ2-7; D not certain. With 0 bases removed from V and 0 bases from J, the gap between germline ends came to 4 bases. The CDR3 is 13 amino acids. Germline V gives CDR1 SGHRS, CDR2 YFSETQ.

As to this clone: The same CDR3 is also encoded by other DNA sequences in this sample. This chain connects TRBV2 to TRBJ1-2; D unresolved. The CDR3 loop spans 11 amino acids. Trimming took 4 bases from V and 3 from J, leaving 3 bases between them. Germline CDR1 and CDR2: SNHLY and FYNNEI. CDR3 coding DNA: TGTGCCAGCAGTGGGCACTATGGCTACACCTTC. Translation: CASSGHYGYTF.

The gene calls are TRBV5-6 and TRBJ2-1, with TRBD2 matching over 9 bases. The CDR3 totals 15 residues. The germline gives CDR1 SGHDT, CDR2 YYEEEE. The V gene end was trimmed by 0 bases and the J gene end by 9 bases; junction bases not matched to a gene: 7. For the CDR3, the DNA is TGTGCCAGCAGCTTGGAACTAGCGGGCCATGGTGAGCAGTTCTTC. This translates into CASSLELAGHGEQFF.

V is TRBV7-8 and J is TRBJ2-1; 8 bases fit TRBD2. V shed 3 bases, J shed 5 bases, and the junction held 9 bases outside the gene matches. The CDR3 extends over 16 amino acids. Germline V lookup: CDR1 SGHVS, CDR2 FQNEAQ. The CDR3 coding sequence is TGTGCCAGCAGCTTCACCGGGACTAGAGGTAACAATGAGCAGTTCTTC. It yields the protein CASSFTGTRGNNEQFF.

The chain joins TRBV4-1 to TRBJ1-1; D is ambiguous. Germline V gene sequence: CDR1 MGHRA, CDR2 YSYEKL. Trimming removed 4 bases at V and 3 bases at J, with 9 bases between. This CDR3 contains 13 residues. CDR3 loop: CASSPRTYTEAFF. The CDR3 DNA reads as TGCGCCAGCAGCCCCAGAACATACACTGAAGCTTTCTTT.

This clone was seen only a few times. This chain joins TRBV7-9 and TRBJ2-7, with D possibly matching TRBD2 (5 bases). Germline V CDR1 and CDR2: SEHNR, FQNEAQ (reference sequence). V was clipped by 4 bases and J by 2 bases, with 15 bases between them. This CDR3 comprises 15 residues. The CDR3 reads CASSSDGESAYEQYF. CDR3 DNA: TGTGCCAGCAGCTCGGACGGGGAATCCGCCTACGAGCAGTACTTC. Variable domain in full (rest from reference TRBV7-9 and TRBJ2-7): DTGVSQNPRHKITKRGQNVTFRCDPISEHNRLYWYRQTLGQGPEFLTYFQNEAQLEKSRLLSDRFSAERPKGSFSTLEIQRTEQGDSAMYLCASSSDGESAYEQYFGPGTRLTVT.